The present T cell receptor (beta chain) was sequenced within a study of control samples from healthy donors and cancer patients. Libraries were prepared by immunoSEQ multiplex PCR; TCRdb keeps only in-frame clonotypes and omits some of them. The table lists tens of thousands of clones, roughly nine tenths of them singletons. The sequenced material came from PBMCs. The sequence was collected from a man aged 35 to 55 with colorectal cancer.

CDR3 loop: CASSEAYEQYF. CDR3 DNA: TGTGCCAGCAGTGAAGCGTACGAGCAGTACTTC. The V gene is TRBV2, the J gene TRBJ2-7; D unresolved. There are 11 residues in the CDR3. Trimming stripped 0 bases from V and 4 bases from J, with 1 base between. Germline lookup yields CDR1 SNHLY and CDR2 FYNNEI.